These 32 T cell receptor beta chains were sequenced from one sample in a study of blood T cell repertoires in COVID-19. Clones were read by immunoSEQ multiplex PCR, and TCRdb kept only the in-frame ones, dropping some. The sample has 130,000 to 150,000 clones; about four fifths are singletons. What was sequenced was peripheral blood. The receptors come from a human donor with acute or convalescent COVID-19. The donor label of this sample is uncertain.

The J gene is TRBJ1-5, the V gene TRBV12-3 or TRBV12-4; D ambiguous. The CDR3 consists of 13 residues. The V end was cut by 3 bases, the J end by 6 bases, with 9 bases between. The chain's CDR3 is CASSFGNGQPQHF. CDR3 coding DNA: TGTGCCAGCAGTTTCGGGAACGGTCAGCCCCAGCATTTT.

The rearrangement uses TRBV11-2 and TRBJ1-2, with TRBD1 matching 10 bases. Germline trimming cut 2 bases from V and 3 bases from J; bases unmatched to any gene: 9. This CDR3 has 17 amino acids. Per germline, CDR1 SGHAT and CDR2 FQNNGV. The CDR3 here is CASSLMGGQGPDYGYTF. For the CDR3, the DNA is TGTGCCAGCAGCTTAATGGGGGGACAGGGGCCCGACTATGGCTACACCTTC.

The chain joins TRBV19 to TRBJ1-5; D is perhaps TRBD1 (5 bases). The germline gives CDR1 LNHDA, CDR2 SQIVND (reference sequence). V lost 10 bases to trimming and J lost 0 bases, with 16 bases between them. The CDR3 contains 15 residues. The CDR3 region has the DNA TGTGCCACCTCCCCCCGACAGAATAGCAATCAGCCCCAGCATTTT. Encoded protein: CATSPRQNSNQPQHF. Variable domain in full (rest from reference TRBV19 and TRBJ1-5): DGGITQSPKYLFRKEGQNVTLSCEQNLNHDAMYWYRQDPGQGLRLIYYSQIVNDFQKGDIAEGYSVSREKKESFPLTVTSAQKNPTAFYLCATSPRQNSNQPQHFGDGTRLSIL.

This clone was seen only a few times. V gene TRBV5-8 combines with J gene TRBJ1-1; 8 positions agree with TRBD1. V trimming: 7 bases; J trimming: 4 bases; junction bases outside the gene matches: 9. The CDR3 runs to 14 residues. Germline assignment: CDR1 SGHTS and CDR2 YDEGEE. The chain's CDR3 is CASGTGGLSTEAFF. The DNA for the CDR3 is TGTGCCAGCGGTACAGGGGGTTTGAGCACTGAAGCTTTCTTT.

The chain recombines TRBV30 with TRBJ2-1, with 8 bases aligning to TRBD2. Germline lookup yields CDR1 GTSNPN and CDR2 SVGIG (reference sequence). This CDR3 region has 14 residues. V trimming: 1 base; J trimming: 8 bases; junction bases outside the gene matches: 7. The chain's CDR3 is CAWSGGRGDYEQFF. The CDR3 nucleotides read TGTGCCTGGAGTGGCGGGCGGGGGGACTATGAGCAGTTCTTC.

This chain joins TRBV5-1 and TRBJ2-7; D call uncertain. With 4 bases removed from V and 1 base from J, the gap between germline ends came to 3 bases. Germline CDR1 reads SGHRS; CDR2 reads YFSETQ. This CDR3 has 11 residues. CDR3 residues: CASSESYEQYF. CDR3 in DNA: TGCGCCAGCAGCGAGTCCTACGAGCAGTACTTC.

In DNA, the CDR3 is TGTGCCAGCAGCGTAAAGACCTTACCCGGTCCTTCTCACAGAGATGCTAACTATGGCTACACCTTC. It is translated as CASSVKTLPGPSHRDANYGYTF. This chain links TRBV9 with TRBJ1-2; no reliable D call. V gave up 1 base and J gave up 0 bases, with 31 bases separating them. Germline V gives CDR1 SGDLS, CDR2 YYNGEE. The CDR3 is made up of 22 amino acids.

As to this clone: At the DNA level, this CDR3 is encoded by other sequences in the same sample as well. V gene TRBV4-1 combines with J gene TRBJ2-7; the match to TRBD1 covers 7 bases. V lost 4 bases, J lost 2 bases, and 5 bases stayed unmatched. Germline CDR1 reads MGHRA; CDR2 reads YSYEKL. This CDR3 comprises 14 residues. The CDR3 bases are TGCGCCAGCAGCCGTTCAGGGGGTACCTACGAGCAGTACTTC. It encodes CASSRSGGTYEQYF.

This rearrangement joins TRBV30 to TRBJ1-2; D may be TRBD1 (5 bases). This CDR3 region has 12 residues. The germline gives CDR1 GTSNPN, CDR2 SVGIG (reference sequence). Trimming shortened V by 0 bases and J by 4 bases, and 6 bases separated the two germline ends. CDR3 DNA: TGTGCCTGGAGTGTAACAGGCTATGGCTACACCTTC. It specifies CAWSVTGYGYTF.

The rearrangement joins TRBV5-4 to TRBJ2-3; TRBD2 matches at 12 bases. Trimming at V came to 0 bases and at J to 1 base, leaving 0 bases not matched to a gene. In germline, CDR1 is SGHNT, CDR2 YYREEE (reference sequence). The CDR3 spans 16 residues. The CDR3 DNA follows: TGTGCCAGCAGCTTGGGGACTAGCGGGGGCACAGATACGCAGTATTTT. This encodes CASSLGTSGGTDTQYF. Looking up the rest from reference TRBV5-4 and TRBJ2-3 gives the full variable domain: ETGVTQSPTHLIKTRGQQVTLRCSSQSGHNTVSWYQQALGQGPQFIFQYYREEENGRGNFPPRFSGLQFPNYSSELNVNALELDDSALYLCASSLGTSGGTDTQYFGPGTRLTVL.

This chain links TRBV10-1 with TRBJ2-1, with TRBD1 identical over 11 bases. The CDR3 is made up of 14 amino acids. Germline CDR1 reads WNHNN; CDR2 reads SYGVQD (reference sequence). The V segment lost 6 bases and the J segment 12 bases; nucleotides outside the gene matches: 10. CDR3 protein: CASSRGQGAYVQFF. The CDR3 coding sequence is TGCGCCAGCAGCCGAGGACAGGGGGCTTATGTGCAGTTCTTC.

The CDR3 DNA follows: TGTGCCAGCAGCCTGACAGGTGCCACTGAAGCTTTCTTT. This sequence encodes CASSLTGATEAFF. V usage is TRBV7-3 and J usage is TRBJ1-1; D is perhaps TRBD1 (6 bases). V lost 5 bases and J lost 4, with 11 bases in between. Germline V gene sequence: CDR1 SGHTA, CDR2 FQGTGA. The CDR3 runs to 13 residues.

The chain is built from TRBV18 and TRBJ2-1, with D possibly being TRBD1 (5 bases). Per the germline V gene, CDR1 is KGHSH and CDR2 is LQKENI. Trimming shortened V by 0 bases and J by 10 bases, and 13 bases separated the two germline ends. This CDR3 contains 14 residues. In nucleotides, the CDR3 is TGTGCCAGCTCACCACCCTCAGGGATAGGGGAGCAGTTCTTC. Protein: CASSPPSGIGEQFF.

This chain joins TRBV5-6 and TRBJ1-1, with D unclear. The CDR3 is 13 amino acids. V gave up 1 base and J gave up 3 bases, with 7 bases separating them. Germline V CDR1 and CDR2: SGHDT, YYEEEE. As DNA, the CDR3 is TGTGCCAGCAGCTTGCCACTGTACACTGAAGCTTTCTTT. It is translated as CASSLPLYTEAFF.

CDR3 sequence (DNA): TGTGCCAGCGGAGTGGCCCCAACTGAAGCTTTCTTT. This gives the protein CASGVAPTEAFF. This rearrangement joins TRBV2 to TRBJ1-1; D is unclear. The CDR3 runs to 12 residues. Between the trimmed V and J ends, which lost 8 bases and 5 bases, there was a span of 12 bases. The germline V gene has CDR1 SNHLY and CDR2 FYNNEI.

This chain joins TRBV11-2 and TRBJ1-3; 7 bases are shared with TRBD1. CDR3 length: 14 residues. V lost 5 bases, J lost 4 bases, and 5 bases stayed unmatched. CDR1 is SGHAT, CDR2 FQNNGV, per germline. CDR3 DNA: TGTGCCAGCAGCCCCCCGGGACAGGGAAACACCATATATTTT. It encodes CASSPPGQGNTIYF.

The rearrangement joins TRBV14 to TRBJ1-2, with a weak D call TRBD1 (6 bases). V was cut by 4 bases and J by 2 bases, with 8 bases left in between. The length of the CDR3 is 13 residues. Looked up from germline, CDR1 is SGHDN and CDR2 is FVKESK. For the CDR3, the DNA is TGTGCCAGCAGCCGGGACATCAACTATGGCTACACCTTC. Amino acid sequence: CASSRDINYGYTF.

This clone came up a few times. The chain employs TRBV30 and TRBJ2-2; 8 bases are shared with TRBD2. The germline V gene encodes CDR1 GTSNPN and CDR2 SVGIG (reference sequence). The CDR3 covers 15 residues. The ends lost 1 base at V and 7 bases at J; junction bases unmatched: 8. The chain's CDR3 is CAWSAPGGGLGELFF. The CDR3 DNA follows: TGTGCCTGGAGTGCCCCCGGGGGGGGTCTCGGGGAGCTGTTTTTT. Full variable domain (remainder filled in from reference TRBV30 and TRBJ2-2): SQTIHQWPATLVQPVGSPLSLECTVEGTSNPNLYWYRQAAGRGLQLLFYSVGIGQISSEVPQNLSASRPQDRQFILSSKKLLLSDSGFYLCAWSAPGGGLGELFFGEGSRLTVL.

This clone showed up just a few times. The rearrangement links TRBV4-1 to TRBJ1-1; TRBD1 agrees at 8 bases. CDR1 is MGHRA and CDR2 is YSYEKL in the germline V gene. J was trimmed by 0 bases and V by 5 bases; bases with no gene match: 5. The CDR3 runs 15 residues. CDR3 amino acids: CASSFRTGMNTEAFF. For the CDR3, the DNA is TGCGCCAGCAGCTTCCGGACAGGGATGAACACTGAAGCTTTCTTT.

V and J are TRBV19 and TRBJ2-1, with 8 bases aligning to TRBD1. V trimming: 5 bases; J trimming: 5 bases; junction bases outside the gene matches: 8. The CDR3 contains 15 residues. Per the germline V gene, CDR1 is LNHDA and CDR2 is SQIVND (reference sequence). The CDR3 sequence is CASSFQGALNNEQFF. CDR3 sequence (DNA): TGTGCCAGTAGTTTTCAGGGGGCGCTCAACAATGAGCAGTTCTTC.

This chain connects TRBV15 to TRBJ1-1; the D gene is possibly TRBD1 (6 bases). CDR3 length: 16 amino acids. V lost 0 bases to trimming and J lost 6 bases, with 17 bases between them. Per germline, CDR1 LNHNV and CDR2 YYDKDF (reference sequence). CDR3 in amino acids: CATSRDGGTPLPEAFF. The CDR3 region has the DNA TGTGCCACCAGCAGAGATGGGGGCACTCCCCTACCTGAAGCTTTCTTT.

V usage is TRBV11-2 and J usage is TRBJ2-7; 7 bases line up with TRBD1. This CDR3 has 14 amino acids. The V and J ends lost 5 bases and 2 bases, in that order; junction bases with no gene match: 6. Germline-derived CDR1 and CDR2 are SGHAT and FQNNGV. The chain's CDR3 is CASSPGTVPYEQYV. CDR3 bases: TGTGCCAGCAGCCCTGGGACAGTCCCCTACGAGCAGTACGTC.

This rearrangement joins TRBV14 to TRBJ1-1, with TRBD1 as a possible D gene (6 bases). From germline, CDR1 is SGHDN and CDR2 FVKESK. The CDR3 sequence is 14 residues long. With 4 bases removed from V and 0 bases from J, the gap between germline ends came to 9 bases. This CDR3 is CASSPQGLNTEAFF. The CDR3 nucleotides are TGTGCCAGCAGCCCCCAGGGGTTGAACACTGAAGCTTTCTTT.

This chain links TRBV18 with TRBJ1-4; possibly TRBD1 for D (6 bases). Germline CDR1 and CDR2: KGHSH and LQKENI. V lost 3 bases, J lost 5 bases, and 13 bases lay in between. The CDR3 is 15 residues long. In DNA form, the CDR3 reads TGTGCCAGCTCACCCGGGGGGGCACCGAATGAAAAACTGTTTTTT. It translates to CASSPGGAPNEKLFF.

This chain joins TRBV6-1 and TRBJ2-7, with D maybe TRBD2 (5 bases). Trimming cost V 2 bases and J 2 bases, with 10 bases left between them. The CDR3 length is 14 residues. In germline, CDR1 is MNHNS, CDR2 SASEGT. The CDR3: CASSELVATYEQYF. DNA of the CDR3: TGTGCCAGCAGTGAATTGGTAGCGACCTACGAGCAGTACTTC.

CDR3 sequence (DNA): TGTGCCAGCTCACCACCGCGAGACAGCCCAGCGGAGACCCAGTACTTC. Encoded protein: CASSPPRDSPAETQYF. The chain is built from TRBV18 and TRBJ2-5, with D possibly being TRBD1 (5 bases). The CDR3 totals 16 residues. From germline, CDR1 is KGHSH and CDR2 LQKENI. V gave up 0 bases and J gave up 5 bases, with 16 bases separating them.

The rearrangement uses TRBV28 and TRBJ1-2, with TRBD1 identical over 8 bases. V lost 4 bases, J lost 4 bases, and 11 bases stayed unmatched. Germline CDR1 MDHEN, CDR2 SYDVKM. This CDR3 is built from 16 residues. The CDR3 nucleotides are TGTGCCAGCAGTTCCCAAATGGGGGACAGGATCTATGGCTACACCTTC. It yields the protein CASSSQMGDRIYGYTF.

This clone was seen a single time. The DNA for the CDR3 is TGTGCCAGCAGCACTGGCGCGGGGGCGGGATACAATGAGCAGTTCTTC. Its translation: CASSTGAGAGYNEQFF. V and J are TRBV13 and TRBJ2-1; TRBD2 might be the D (7 bases). This CDR3 is built from 16 residues. Germline CDR1 PRHDT, CDR2 FYEKMQ (reference sequence). Trimming stripped 5 bases from V and 4 bases from J, with 18 bases between.

The J gene is TRBJ1-5, the V gene TRBV24-1, with D possibly TRBD1 on 5 matching bases. Germline V gene data show CDR1 as KGHDR and CDR2 as SFDVKD. Trimming removed 5 bases at V and 7 bases at J, with 11 bases between. This CDR3 comprises 13 residues. Written as DNA, the CDR3 is TGTGCCACCAGTGGGGGGGAGTGGCAGCCCCAGCATTTT. Translation: CATSGGEWQPQHF.

The gene calls are TRBV7-2 and TRBJ1-2, with a possible D match to TRBD1 (6 bases). V dropped 4 bases and J dropped 4 bases, with 13 bases sitting between them. Germline-derived CDR1 and CDR2 are SGHTA and FQGNSA. The CDR3 totals 14 residues. The CDR3 region has the DNA TGTGCCAGCAGCTCGGGACACACGTTCTATGGCTACACCTTC. Translated: CASSSGHTFYGYTF.

This sequence joins TRBV5-6 and TRBJ1-6; D possibly corresponds to TRBD1 (6 bases). The CDR3 extends over 16 amino acids. The germline CDR1 and CDR2 sequences are SGHDT and YYEEEE. Trimming cost V 5 bases and J 0 bases, with 12 bases left between them. CDR3 sequence: CASSPTGSSYNSPLHF. CDR3 nucleotide sequence: TGTGCCAGCAGTCCGACAGGCAGCTCCTATAATTCACCCCTCCACTTT.

The chain uses TRBV3-1 (or the pseudogene TRBV3-2) and TRBJ1-1, with unresolved D. From germline, CDR1 is LGHDT and CDR2 YNNKEL (reference sequence). The CDR3 has 15 residues. With 3 bases removed from V and 6 bases from J, the gap between germline ends came to 17 bases. CDR3 amino acids: CASSQGVLSYSEAFF. CDR3 nucleotides: TGTGCCAGCAGCCAGGGAGTGCTTTCCTACTCTGAAGCTTTCTTT.